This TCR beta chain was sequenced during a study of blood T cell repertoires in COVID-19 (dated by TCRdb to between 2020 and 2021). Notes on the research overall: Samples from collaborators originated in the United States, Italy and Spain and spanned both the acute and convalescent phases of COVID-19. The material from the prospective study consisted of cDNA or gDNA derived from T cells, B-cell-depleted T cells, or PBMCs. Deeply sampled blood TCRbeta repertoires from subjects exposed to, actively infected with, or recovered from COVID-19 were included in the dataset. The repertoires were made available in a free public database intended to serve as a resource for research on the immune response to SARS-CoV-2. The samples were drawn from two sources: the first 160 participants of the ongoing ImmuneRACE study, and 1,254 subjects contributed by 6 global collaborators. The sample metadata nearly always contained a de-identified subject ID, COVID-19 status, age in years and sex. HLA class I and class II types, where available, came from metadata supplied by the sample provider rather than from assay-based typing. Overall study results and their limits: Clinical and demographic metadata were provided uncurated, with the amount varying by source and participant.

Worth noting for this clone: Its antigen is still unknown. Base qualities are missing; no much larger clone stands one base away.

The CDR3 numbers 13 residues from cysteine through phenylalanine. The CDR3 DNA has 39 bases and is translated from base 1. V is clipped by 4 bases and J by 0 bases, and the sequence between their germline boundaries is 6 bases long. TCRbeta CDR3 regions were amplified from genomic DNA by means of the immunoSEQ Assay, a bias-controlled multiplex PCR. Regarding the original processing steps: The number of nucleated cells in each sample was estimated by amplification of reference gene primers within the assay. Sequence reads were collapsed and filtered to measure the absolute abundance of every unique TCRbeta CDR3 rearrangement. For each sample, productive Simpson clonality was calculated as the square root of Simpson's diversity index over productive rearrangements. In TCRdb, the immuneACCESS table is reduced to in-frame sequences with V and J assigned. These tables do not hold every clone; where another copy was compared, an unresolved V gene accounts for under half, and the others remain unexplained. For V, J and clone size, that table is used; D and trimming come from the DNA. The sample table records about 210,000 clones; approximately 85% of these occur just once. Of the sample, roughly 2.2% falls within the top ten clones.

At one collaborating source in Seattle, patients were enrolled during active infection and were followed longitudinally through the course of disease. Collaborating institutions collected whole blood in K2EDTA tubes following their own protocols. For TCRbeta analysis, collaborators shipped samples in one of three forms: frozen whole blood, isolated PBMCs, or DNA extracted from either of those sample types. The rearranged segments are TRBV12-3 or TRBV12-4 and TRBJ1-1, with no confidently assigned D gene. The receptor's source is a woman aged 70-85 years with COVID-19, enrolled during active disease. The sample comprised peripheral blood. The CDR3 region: CASSSAVNTEAFF. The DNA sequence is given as TGTGCCAGCAGTTCGGCGGTGAACACTGAAGCTTTCTTT.